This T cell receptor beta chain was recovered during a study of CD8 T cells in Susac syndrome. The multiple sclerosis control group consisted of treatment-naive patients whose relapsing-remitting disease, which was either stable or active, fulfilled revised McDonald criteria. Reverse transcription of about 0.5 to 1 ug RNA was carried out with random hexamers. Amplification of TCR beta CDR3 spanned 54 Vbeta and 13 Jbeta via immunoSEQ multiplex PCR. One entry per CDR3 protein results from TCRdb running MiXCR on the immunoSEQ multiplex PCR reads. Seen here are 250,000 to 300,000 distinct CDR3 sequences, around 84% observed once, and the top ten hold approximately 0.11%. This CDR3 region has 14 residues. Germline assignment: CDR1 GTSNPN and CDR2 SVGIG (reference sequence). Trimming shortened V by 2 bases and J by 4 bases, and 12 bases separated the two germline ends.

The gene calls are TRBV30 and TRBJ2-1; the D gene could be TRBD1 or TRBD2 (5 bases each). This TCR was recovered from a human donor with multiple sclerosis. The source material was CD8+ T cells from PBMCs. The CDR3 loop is CAWSISGAYNEQFF. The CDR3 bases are TGTGCCTGGAGTATATCCGGGGCATACAATGAGCAGTTCTTC.